A selection of T cell receptor beta chains follows, all from one sample in a study of blood T cell repertoires in COVID-19. Data came from immunoSEQ multiplex PCR; TCRdb stores just in-frame clones and leaves some out. The sample records over 300,000 clones, around 89% being singletons. Sequenced input: peripheral blood. The receptors were gathered from a man aged 40-49 years with acute or convalescent COVID-19. The CDR3 runs from the conserved cysteine through the conserved F or W. D genes are given only for firm matches. Size is omitted from some rows. Given values are once, few, many or a class for expanded clones.

TRBV25-1,-,TRBD1,TRBJ1-4,16,CASSGLPGQENEKLFF,TGTGCCAGCAGTGGACTTCCGGGACAGGAAAATGAAAAACTGTTTTTT
TRBV11-3,-,TRBD2,TRBJ2-5,13,CASSSRGGETQYF,TGTGCCAGCAGCTCGAGGGGAGGGGAGACCCAGTACTTC
TRBV6-6,-,TRBD1,TRBJ2-6,20,CASRRTGILNQISGANVLTF,TGTGCCAGCCGTCGGACAGGAATACTTAACCAAATCTCTGGGGCCAACGTCCTGACTTTC
TRBV19,-,-,TRBJ2-3,16,CASSRFVRGSSDTQYF,TGTGCCAGTAGTCGGTTCGTCAGGGGTTCGTCAGATACGCAGTATTTT
TRBV6-4,-,TRBD2,TRBJ2-1,14,CASSDSGGDNEQFF,TGTGCCAGCAGTGACTCTGGGGGGGACAATGAGCAGTTCTTC
TRBV14,-,TRBD2,TRBJ2-5,17,CASSFRLALTSGETQYF,TGTGCCAGCAGCTTCCGACTAGCCCTCACATCAGGAGAGACCCAGTACTTC
TRBV7-2,once,-,TRBJ1-5,17,CASSLLGREYSNQPQHF,TGTGCCAGCAGCTTATTAGGGAGGGAGTATAGCAATCAGCCCCAGCATTTT
TRBV3-1/TRBV3-2,-,-,TRBJ1-5,13,CASSAQRDQPQHF,TGTGCCAGCAGCGCGCAGAGGGATCAGCCCCAGCATTTT
TRBV7-8,once,-,TRBJ2-7,13,CASSRGSSYEQYF,TGTGCCAGCAGTAGGGGATCCTCCTACGAGCAGTACTTC
TRBV2,-,-,TRBJ2-2,14,CASTRGANTGELFF,TGTGCCAGCACCAGGGGAGCGAACACCGGGGAGCTGTTTTTT
TRBV11-1,-,-,TRBJ1-1,15,CASSSNGGPGTEAFF,TGTGCCAGCAGCTCAAACGGGGGGCCTGGCACTGAAGCTTTCTTT
TRBV15,-,TRBD2,TRBJ2-3,19,CATSRDPRTSGGGPDTQYF,TGTGCCACCAGCAGGGATCCACGGACTAGCGGGGGGGGTCCAGATACGCAGTATTTT
TRBV30,-,-,TRBJ1-6,14,CASLGQARNSPLHF,TGTGCCTCCTTGGGGCAGGCTAGAAATTCACCCCTCCACTTT
TRBV11-2,-,-,TRBJ2-7,15,CASSLDSTGTYEQYF,TGTGCCAGCAGCTTAGATTCGACAGGCACCTACGAGCAGTACTTC
TRBV7-3,-,TRBD1,TRBJ2-6,17,CASSLRQGATGANVLTF,TGTGCCAGCAGCTTAAGGCAGGGGGCGACAGGGGCCAACGTCCTGACTTTC
TRBV7-3,-,-,TRBJ1-1,14,CASSADSMNTEAFF,TGTGCCAGCAGCGCGGACAGTATGAACACTGAAGCTTTCTTT
TRBV7-9,-,-,TRBJ1-5,14,CASSPVLGNQPQHF,TGTGCCAGCAGCCCGGTCTTAGGCAATCAGCCCCAGCATTTT
TRBV28,-,TRBD1,TRBJ1-2,13,CASREQGAQGYTF,TGTGCCAGCAGGGAACAGGGGGCGCAGGGCTACACCTTC
TRBV18,once,TRBD1,TRBJ1-1,14,CASSPGQGNTEAFF,TGTGCCAGCTCACCGGGACAGGGGAACACTGAAGCTTTCTTT
TRBV28,-,-,TRBJ2-3,14,CASSFVAGTDTQYF,TGTGCCAGCAGTTTTGTGGCGGGCACAGATACGCAGTATTTT
TRBV21-1,-,-,TRBJ1-5,18,CASSKRDRGTTSHQPQHF,TGTGCCAGCAGCAAACGAGACAGGGGCACGACCAGCCATCAGCCCCAGCATTTT
TRBV4-1,once,-,TRBJ2-2,16,CASSQSGQGWTGELFF,TGCGCCAGCAGCCAGAGCGGGCAGGGATGGACCGGGGAGCTGTTTTTT
TRBV19,-,TRBD2,TRBJ2-3,16,CASSTRWTSGTDTQYF,TGTGCCAGTAGTACCAGGTGGACTAGCGGCACAGATACGCAGTATTTT
TRBV25-1,-,-,TRBJ2-3,16,CASSEGGSPSTDTQYF,TGTGCCAGCAGTGAGGGAGGCAGCCCTAGCACAGATACGCAGTATTTT
TRBV4-2,-,-,TRBJ1-3,16,CASSQDNDNSGNTIYF,TGTGCCAGCAGCCAAGATAACGACAACTCTGGAAACACCATATATTTT
TRBV6-6,once,-,TRBJ2-2,14,CASSYLQDTGELFF,TGTGCCAGCAGTTACCTGCAGGACACCGGGGAGCTGTTTTTT
TRBV6-5,-,-,TRBJ1-4,16,CASSYSNTGHNEKLFF,TGTGCCAGCAGTTACTCGAATACAGGGCATAATGAAAAACTGTTTTTT
TRBV20-1,-,TRBD2,TRBJ2-1,18,CSASGASGMSVSYNEQFF,TGCAGTGCCAGTGGGGCTAGCGGGATGTCTGTCTCCTACAATGAGCAGTTCTTC
TRBV28,-,-,TRBJ1-1,13,CASSYPSSGSAFF,TGTGCCAGCAGTTACCCTAGTAGTGGGTCAGCTTTCTTT
TRBV30,once,-,TRBJ1-5,13,CAWSGQFDQPQHF,TGTGCCTGGAGTGGACAGTTTGATCAGCCCCAGCATTTT
TRBV6-5,few,TRBD1,TRBJ2-7,15,CASRIRDSPSYEQYF,TGTGCCAGCAGAATCCGGGACAGTCCTTCCTACGAGCAGTACTTC
TRBV11-2,-,-,TRBJ2-2,12,CASRLVLGELFF,TGTGCCAGCAGACTCGTTCTCGGGGAGCTGTTTTTT
TRBV27,-,TRBD1,TRBJ1-6,15,CASSLRTGGYSPLHF,TGTGCCAGCAGTTTAAGGACAGGGGGCTATTCACCCCTCCACTTT
TRBV30,-,TRBD1,TRBJ1-2,14,CAWSGTGVRYGYTF,TGTGCCTGGAGTGGGACAGGCGTTCGGTATGGCTACACCTTC
TRBV7-7,-,-,TRBJ1-4,17,CASSNPMRGGVWEKLFF,TGTGCTAGCAGCAACCCCATGCGGGGGGGAGTTTGGGAAAAACTGTTTTTT
TRBV6-1,-,TRBD1,TRBJ2-7,15,CASSEGGTGIYEQYF,TGTGCCAGCAGTGAAGGGGGGACAGGGATCTACGAGCAGTACTTC
TRBV10-3,once,TRBD2,TRBJ2-1,16,CAISESTSGGADEQFF,TGTGCCATCAGTGAGTCGACTAGCGGGGGGGCAGATGAGCAGTTCTTC
TRBV10-1,-,TRBD1,TRBJ1-4,14,CASTLDRAGCGLFF,TGCGCCAGCACACTGGACAGGGCAGGCTGTGGACTGTTTTTT
TRBV7-8,-,-,TRBJ1-6,18,CASSRPPGGVTHNSPLHF,TGTGCCAGCAGCCGCCCTCCCGGGGGAGTCACCCATAATTCACCCCTCCACTTT
TRBV5-1,-,TRBD1,TRBJ2-7,15,CASSPRDRGSYEQYF,TGCGCCAGCAGCCCAAGGGACAGGGGGAGCTACGAGCAGTACTTC
TRBV29-1,-,-,TRBJ1-3,10,CSVLEGTIYF,TGCAGCGTTTTAGAGGGCACCATATATTTT
TRBV10-3,-,-,TRBJ1-2,15,CAISEPTRPGDGYTF,TGTGCCATCAGTGAGCCGACACGGCCAGGGGATGGCTACACCTTC
TRBV5-3,-,TRBD2,TRBJ2-7,15,CARSLVRGGSYEQYF,TGTGCCAGAAGCTTGGTGCGGGGGGGATCCTACGAGCAGTACTTC
TRBV29-1,-,-,TRBJ2-4,13,CSVRLLAKNIQYF,TGCAGCGTGCGCCTCCTAGCCAAAAACATTCAGTACTTC
TRBV30,-,-,TRBJ2-7,14,CAWGWEANSYEQYF,TGTGCCTGGGGCTGGGAGGCTAACTCCTACGAGCAGTACTTC
TRBV7-8,-,TRBD1,TRBJ2-7,15,CASSLTGQGIYEQYF,TGTGCCAGCAGCTTAACGGGACAGGGAATCTACGAGCAGTACTTC
TRBV5-4,-,TRBD2,TRBJ2-3,16,CASSLPGREGQDTQYF,TGTGCCAGCAGCCTACCCGGGCGGGAGGGCCAAGATACGCAGTATTTT
TRBV5-1,-,-,TRBJ2-5,18,CASSLGHHPASVQETQYF,TGCGCCAGCAGCTTGGGGCACCATCCTGCGAGCGTCCAAGAGACCCAGTACTTC